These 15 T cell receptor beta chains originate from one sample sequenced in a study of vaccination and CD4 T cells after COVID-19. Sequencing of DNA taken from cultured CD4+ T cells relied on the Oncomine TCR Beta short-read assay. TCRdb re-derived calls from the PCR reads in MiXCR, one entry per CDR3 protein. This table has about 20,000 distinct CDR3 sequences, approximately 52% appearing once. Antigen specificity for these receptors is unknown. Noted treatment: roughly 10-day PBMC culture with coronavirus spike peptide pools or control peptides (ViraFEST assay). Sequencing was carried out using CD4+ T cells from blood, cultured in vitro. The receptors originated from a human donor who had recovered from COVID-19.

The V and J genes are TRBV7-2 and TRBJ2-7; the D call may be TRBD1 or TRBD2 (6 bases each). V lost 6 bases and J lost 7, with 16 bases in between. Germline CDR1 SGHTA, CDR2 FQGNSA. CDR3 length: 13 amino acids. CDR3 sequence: CASRFTGAREQYF. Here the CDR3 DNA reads TGTGCCAGCAGATTTACGGGGGCTAGAGAGCAGTACTTC.

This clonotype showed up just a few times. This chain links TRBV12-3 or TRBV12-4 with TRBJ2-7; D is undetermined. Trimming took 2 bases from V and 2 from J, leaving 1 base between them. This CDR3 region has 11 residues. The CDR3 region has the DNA TGTGCCAGCAGTTTAACCTACGAGCAGTACTTC. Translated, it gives CASSLTYEQYF.

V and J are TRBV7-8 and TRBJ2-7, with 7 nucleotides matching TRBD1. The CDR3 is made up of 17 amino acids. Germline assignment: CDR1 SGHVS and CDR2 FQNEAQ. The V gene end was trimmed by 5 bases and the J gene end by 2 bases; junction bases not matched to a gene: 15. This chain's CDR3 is CASSLRQGPVRTYEQYF. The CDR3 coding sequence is TGTGCCAGCAGCCTCCGACAGGGCCCCGTCAGGACCTACGAGCAGTACTTC.

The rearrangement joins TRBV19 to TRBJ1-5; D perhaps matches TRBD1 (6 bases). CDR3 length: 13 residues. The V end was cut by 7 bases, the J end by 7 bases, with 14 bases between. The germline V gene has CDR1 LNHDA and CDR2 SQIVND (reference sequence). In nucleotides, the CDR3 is TGTGCCAGTAAGGCCAGGGGCACGCAGCCCCAGCATTTT. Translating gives CASKARGTQPQHF.

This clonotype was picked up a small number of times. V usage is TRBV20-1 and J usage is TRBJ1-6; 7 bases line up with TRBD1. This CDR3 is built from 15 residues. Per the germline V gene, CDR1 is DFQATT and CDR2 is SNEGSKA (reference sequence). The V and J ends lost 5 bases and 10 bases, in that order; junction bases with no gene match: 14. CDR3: CSAPSTGASRSPLHF. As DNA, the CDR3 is TGCAGTGCTCCGAGCACAGGGGCAAGCCGCTCACCCCTCCACTTT.

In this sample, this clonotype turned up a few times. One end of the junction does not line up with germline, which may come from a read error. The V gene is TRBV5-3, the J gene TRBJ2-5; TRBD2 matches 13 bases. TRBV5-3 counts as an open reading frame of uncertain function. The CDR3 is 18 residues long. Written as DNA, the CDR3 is TGTGCCAGCAGCTCACGACTAGCGGGGGGCCCAGCCGAAGAGACCCAGTACTTC. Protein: CASSSRLAGGPAEETQYF.

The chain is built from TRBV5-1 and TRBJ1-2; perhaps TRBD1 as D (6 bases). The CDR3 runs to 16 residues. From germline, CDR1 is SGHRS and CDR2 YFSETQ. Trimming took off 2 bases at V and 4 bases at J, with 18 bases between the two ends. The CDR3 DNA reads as TGCGCCAGCAGCTTAGAAGGGGGGCAGCTAAGCTATGGCTACACCTTC. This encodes CASSLEGGQLSYGYTF. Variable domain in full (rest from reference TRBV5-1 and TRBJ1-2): KAGVTQTPRYLIKTRGQQVTLSCSPISGHRSVSWYQQTPGQGLQFLFEYFSETQRNKGNFPGRFSGRQFSNSRSEMNVSTLELGDSALYLCASSLEGGQLSYGYTFGSGTRLTVV.

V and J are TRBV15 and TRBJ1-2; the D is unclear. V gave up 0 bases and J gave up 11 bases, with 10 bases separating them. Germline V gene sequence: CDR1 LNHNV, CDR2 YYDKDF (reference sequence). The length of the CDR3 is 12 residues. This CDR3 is CATSRDSGRYTF. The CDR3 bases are TGTGCCACCAGCAGAGACTCTGGGCGGTACACCTTC.

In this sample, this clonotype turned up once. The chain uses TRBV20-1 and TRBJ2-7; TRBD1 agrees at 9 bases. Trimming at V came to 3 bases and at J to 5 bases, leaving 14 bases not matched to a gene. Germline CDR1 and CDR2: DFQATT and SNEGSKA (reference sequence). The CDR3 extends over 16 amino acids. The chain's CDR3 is CSASANRGRIGHEQYF. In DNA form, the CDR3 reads TGCAGTGCTAGCGCTAACAGGGGGCGCATCGGACACGAGCAGTACTTC.

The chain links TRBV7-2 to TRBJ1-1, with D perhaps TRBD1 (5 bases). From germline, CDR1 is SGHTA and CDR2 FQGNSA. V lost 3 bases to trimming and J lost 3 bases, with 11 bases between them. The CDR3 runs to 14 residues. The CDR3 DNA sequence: TGTGCCAGCAGCTTCGGGGGAGGGGACACTGAAGCTTTCTTT. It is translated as CASSFGGGDTEAFF.

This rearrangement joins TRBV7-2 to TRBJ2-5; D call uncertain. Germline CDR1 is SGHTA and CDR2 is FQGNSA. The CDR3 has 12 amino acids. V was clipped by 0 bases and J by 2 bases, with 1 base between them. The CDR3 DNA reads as TGTGCCAGCAGCTTAGCACAAGAGACCCAGTACTTC. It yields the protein CASSLAQETQYF. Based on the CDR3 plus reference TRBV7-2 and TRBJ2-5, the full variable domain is GAGVSQSPSNKVTEKGKDVELRCDPISGHTALYWYRQSLGQGLEFLIYFQGNSAPDKSGLPSDRFSAERTGGSVSTLTIQRTQQEDSAVYLCASSLAQETQYFGPGTRLLVL.

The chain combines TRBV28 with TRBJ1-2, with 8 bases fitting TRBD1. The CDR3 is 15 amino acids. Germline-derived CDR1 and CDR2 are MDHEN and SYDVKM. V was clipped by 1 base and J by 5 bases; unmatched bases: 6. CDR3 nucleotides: TGTGCCAGCAGTTTATCGGACAGGGAGGGTTATGGCTACACCTTC. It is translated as CASSLSDREGYGYTF.

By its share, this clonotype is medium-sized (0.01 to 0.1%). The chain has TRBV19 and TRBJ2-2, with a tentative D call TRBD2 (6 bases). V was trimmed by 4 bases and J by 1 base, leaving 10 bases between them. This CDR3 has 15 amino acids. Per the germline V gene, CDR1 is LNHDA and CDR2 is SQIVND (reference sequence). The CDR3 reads CASSRGGRNTGELFF. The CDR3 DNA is TGTGCCAGTAGTAGAGGAGGGAGGAACACCGGGGAGCTGTTTTTT.

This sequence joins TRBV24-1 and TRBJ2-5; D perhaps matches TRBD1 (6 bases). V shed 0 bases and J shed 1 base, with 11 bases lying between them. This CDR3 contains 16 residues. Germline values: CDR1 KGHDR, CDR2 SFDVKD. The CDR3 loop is CATSDLGDTTQETQYF. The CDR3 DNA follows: TGTGCCACCAGTGATTTGGGGGACACCACCCAAGAGACCCAGTACTTC.

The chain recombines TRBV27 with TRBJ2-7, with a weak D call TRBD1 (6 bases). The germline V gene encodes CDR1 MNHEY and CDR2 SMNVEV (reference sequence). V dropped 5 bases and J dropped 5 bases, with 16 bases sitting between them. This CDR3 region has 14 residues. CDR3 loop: CASSLRGPGDEQYF. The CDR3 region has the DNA TGTGCCAGCAGTCTCAGGGGCCCCGGGGACGAGCAGTACTTC.